This entry concerns a single TCR beta chain. Sequencing was performed with immunoSEQ multiplex PCR; in TCRdb, only in-frame clones are kept and a portion is missing. The table lists about 78,000 clones, less than 95% of them singletons, with around 0.96% in the top ten. This sample is part of a study of blood T cell repertoires in COVID-19. Whole-study context: T cells, B-cell-depleted T cells, or PBMCs provided the cDNA or gDNA that served as material.

The sequence came from a woman aged 45-65 years in a cohort sampled during active COVID-19. The specimen sequenced was peripheral blood.

CDR3 in DNA: TGTGCCAGCAGCCAAGATCCTAAGGGGACTAGCCTTTGGGAGCAGTACTTC. This translates into CASSQDPKGTSLWEQYF. The chain recombines TRBV3-1 (or the pseudogene TRBV3-2) with TRBJ2-7, with TRBD2 matching 9 bases. CDR3 size: 17 residues. CDR1 and CDR2 from the germline V gene are LGHDT and YNNKEL (reference sequence). Trimming at V came to 0 bases and at J to 7 bases, leaving 13 bases not matched to a gene.